This passage covers 18 T cell receptor beta chains from one sample sequenced in a study of response to subunit inactivated influenza vaccine. TCRdb passed the RT-PCR reads through MiXCR, listing each CDR3 protein once. The sample lists about 570,000 distinct CDR3 sequences, about 11% occurring once. The sequences come from PBMCs from blood, collected on the day of vaccination. Receptors originate from a man aged 50 or older who received an inactivated influenza vaccine.

The chain has TRBV7-2 and TRBJ2-3; TRBD2 is a possible D gene (7 bases). CDR3 length equals 14 residues. Trimming removed 4 bases from V and 2 bases from J, with 10 bases in between. Per germline, CDR1 SGHTA and CDR2 FQGNSA. The CDR3 sequence: CASSSGGFTDTQYF. The CDR3 nucleotides are TGTGCCAGCAGCTCGGGGGGCTTCACAGATACGCAGTATTTT.

This clonotype was seen a few times. The chain has TRBV7-2 and TRBJ2-3; D is undetermined. V was cut by 1 base and J by 6 bases, with 8 bases left in between. There are 13 residues in the CDR3. CDR1 is SGHTA and CDR2 is FQGNSA in the germline V gene. The CDR3 bases are TGTGCCAGCAGCTTAGTTAAGGAGGATACGCAGTATTTT. It yields the protein CASSLVKEDTQYF.

This chain connects TRBV7-2 to TRBJ2-1, with 8 bases aligning to TRBD1. Germline values: CDR1 SGHTA, CDR2 FQGNSA. Germline trimming cut 3 bases from V and 4 bases from J; bases unmatched to any gene: 5. This CDR3 has 15 residues. The CDR3 bases are TGTGCCAGCAGCTTTGCTGGGACAGGTTACAATGAGCAGTTCTTC. Translated: CASSFAGTGYNEQFF.

The rearrangement uses TRBV2 and TRBJ2-1; 8 bases align to TRBD1. Germline lookup yields CDR1 SNHLY and CDR2 FYNNEI. The CDR3 loop spans 14 amino acids. J lost 7 bases, V lost 4 bases, and 6 bases had no gene match. CDR3 loop: CASSATGVMNEQFF. DNA for the CDR3: TGTGCCAGCAGTGCGACAGGGGTGATGAATGAGCAGTTCTTC.

This clonotype was picked up many times. This chain connects TRBV12-3 or TRBV12-4 to TRBJ2-5; perhaps D is TRBD1 or TRBD2 (5 bases each). CDR3 size: 12 residues. V dropped 6 bases and J dropped 14 bases, with 19 bases sitting between them. As DNA, the CDR3 is TGTGCCAGCAGGGTAGCCCCGGGACCCTCCTACTTC. It is translated as CASRVAPGPSYF.

Many counts were recorded for this clonotype. The rearrangement uses TRBV6-1 and TRBJ1-2, with 8 bases aligning to TRBD1. Trimming removed 6 bases from V and 3 bases from J; junction bases left unmatched: 6. This CDR3 has 14 amino acids. CDR1 MNHNS and CDR2 SASEGT come from the germline V gene. The CDR3 DNA reads TGTGCCAGCAGCCTCAGGACAGGGTACTATGGCTACACCTTC. Translating it yields CASSLRTGYYGYTF.

This clonotype has just a few counts. The rearrangement links TRBV12-3 or TRBV12-4 to TRBJ2-4; perhaps TRBD2 as D (5 bases). V lost 6 bases and J lost 3, with 12 bases in between. The CDR3 extends over 14 amino acids. The CDR3 DNA is TGTGCCAGCAGCTTTCTGGCGGGCAAAAACATTCAGTACTTC. Protein sequence: CASSFLAGKNIQYF.

This clonotype was observed a handful of times. The rearrangement joins TRBV9 to TRBJ2-7; a weak D match, TRBD1 (6 bases). V was shortened by 0 bases and J by 2 bases, with 9 bases between the two germline ends. Germline CDR1 is SGDLS and CDR2 is YYNGEE. There are 14 residues in the CDR3. CDR3 protein: CASSVAGDTYEQYF. The CDR3 coding sequence is TGTGCCAGCAGCGTAGCAGGGGATACCTACGAGCAGTACTTC.

CDR3 residues: CASIGRTSGGTYNEQFF. CDR3 nucleotides: TGCGCCAGCATCGGGAGGACTAGCGGGGGGACCTACAATGAGCAGTTCTTC. V usage is TRBV5-1 and J usage is TRBJ2-1; 14 bases fit TRBD2. Per the germline V gene, CDR1 is SGHRS and CDR2 is YFSETQ. V trimming: 6 bases; J trimming: 2 bases; junction bases outside the gene matches: 7. The CDR3 is made up of 17 amino acids. The variable domain in full, with the rest retrieved from reference TRBV5-1 and TRBJ2-1, is KAGVTQTPRYLIKTRGQQVTLSCSPISGHRSVSWYQQTPGQGLQFLFEYFSETQRNKGNFPGRFSGRQFSNSRSEMNVSTLELGDSALYLCASIGRTSGGTYNEQFFGPGTRLTVL.

This rearrangement joins TRBV2 to TRBJ1-2; 10 nucleotides line up with TRBD1. The CDR3 is 15 amino acids. Germline V gene data show CDR1 as SNHLY and CDR2 as FYNNEI. With 5 bases clipped from V and 1 base from J, the junction kept 4 bases outside the gene matches. CDR3 residues: CASSWDRGSNYGYTF. CDR3 sequence (DNA): TGTGCCAGCAGTTGGGACAGGGGAAGTAACTATGGCTACACCTTC.

Many counts were recorded for this clonotype. The chain combines TRBV20-1 with TRBJ1-5, with 7 bases matching TRBD1. CDR1 DFQATT and CDR2 SNEGSKA come from the germline V gene (reference sequence). The CDR3 totals 14 residues. The V and J ends lost 3 bases and 0 bases, in that order; junction bases with no gene match: 2. The CDR3 nucleotides read TGCAGTGCTAGGACAGGGAATAGCAATCAGCCCCAGCATTTT. It specifies CSARTGNSNQPQHF.

This clonotype was picked up a small number of times. The chain is built from TRBV4-2 and TRBJ2-7; 8 positions agree with TRBD1. CDR3 length: 15 residues. Germline CDR1 and CDR2: LGHNA and YNFKEQ. V shed 0 bases and J 2 bases; nucleotides not matched to a gene: 3. The CDR3 DNA follows: TGTGCCAGCAGCCAAGATGGGACAGGCACCTACGAGCAGTACTTC. It specifies CASSQDGTGTYEQYF.

The genes are TRBV6-2 or TRBV6-3 and TRBJ2-6; D gene unclear. The CDR3 has 13 amino acids. Trimming pared 6 bases from V and 12 bases from J, leaving 15 bases between. From germline, CDR1 is MNHEY and CDR2 SVGEGT. Here the CDR3 reads CASRRDTASVLTF. The CDR3 DNA follows: TGTGCCAGCAGGCGCGACACTGCGTCCGTCCTGACTTTC.

The table lists this clonotype with a few counts. J is TRBJ2-5 and V is TRBV2, with D perhaps TRBD1 or TRBD2 (5 bases each). Germline V CDR1 and CDR2: SNHLY, FYNNEI. This CDR3 has 13 residues. V gave up 6 bases and J gave up 0 bases, with 8 bases separating them. CDR3 sequence reads: CASSRDHQETQYF. The CDR3 DNA reads as TGTGCCAGCAGCAGGGACCACCAAGAGACCCAGTACTTC.

This clonotype was seen many times. V usage is TRBV7-2 and J usage is TRBJ2-1; 8 positions match TRBD2. Looked up from germline, CDR1 is SGHTA and CDR2 is FQGNSA. The trim removed 5 bases at V and 2 bases at J, leaving 8 bases unmatched. The CDR3 length is 16 residues. The CDR3 here is CASSPSGSETYNEQFF. CDR3 in DNA: TGTGCCAGCAGCCCAAGCGGGAGTGAAACCTACAATGAGCAGTTCTTC. The full variable domain, in which reference TRBV7-2 and TRBJ2-1 provide the parts outside the CDR3, is GAGVSQSPSNKVTEKGKDVELRCDPISGHTALYWYRQSLGQGLEFLIYFQGNSAPDKSGLPSDRFSAERTGGSVSTLTIQRTQQEDSAVYLCASSPSGSETYNEQFFGPGTRLTVL.

V usage is TRBV29-1 and J usage is TRBJ2-7; D gene unclear. The CDR3 length is 14 residues. Per germline, CDR1 SQVTM and CDR2 ANQGSEA. The V end lost 7 bases, the J end lost 0 bases, and 16 bases lay between the germline ends. The CDR3 region is CSALLEMTSYEQYF. In nucleotides, the CDR3 is TGCAGCGCCCTTTTGGAGATGACCTCCTACGAGCAGTACTTC.

This clonotype was seen a handful of times. The chain employs TRBV4-3 and TRBJ2-7; the match to TRBD1 covers 9 bases. The germline V gene encodes CDR1 LGHNA and CDR2 YSLEER. Losses at the gene ends were 2 bases for V and 2 bases for J; bases not matched to a gene: 10. The length of the CDR3 is 17 residues. The CDR3 bases are TGCGCCAGCAGCCAATCCCTTGGGGGACAGGGAACCTACGAGCAGTACTTC. Amino acid sequence: CASSQSLGGQGTYEQYF.

This clonotype was seen a few times. This sequence joins TRBV4-3 and TRBJ2-3; D is uncertain. The V gene's germline CDR1 is LGHNA and CDR2 YSLEER. The CDR3 consists of 16 residues. Trimming shortened V by 2 bases and J by 1 base, and 13 bases separated the two germline ends. The CDR3 nucleotides read TGCGCCAGCAGCCAATCAGGATGGGCAGGCACAGATACGCAGTATTTT. The encoded protein is CASSQSGWAGTDTQYF.